This T cell receptor (beta chain) was observed in a study of cytomegalovirus exposure and HLA in healthy donors. A note on this clone: Antigen specificity is unknown.

After removal of 5 bases from V and 6 bases from J, the junction contained 12 bases not matched to a gene. Per germline, CDR1 MNHEY and CDR2 SVGAGI. CDR3 length: 15 residues. Study conclusions and caveats: Three chains tied to CMV proved CMV antigen-specific in vitro. Some TCR beta chains (164 of them) were listed as cytomegalovirus-associated. Across donors, most TCRs were seen rarely, yet some public ones were widespread.

Sequenced by immunoSEQ multiplex PCR; TCRdb stores in-frame clones only, minus some. Of about 120,000 clones listed, 70% to 90% are singletons. The V gene is TRBV6-5, the J gene TRBJ2-7, with 8 bases aligning to TRBD2. The receptor was isolated from a man aged 18 to 30 in good health and CMV-seronegative. The sample taken for sequencing was PBMCs. The CDR3 nucleotides read TGTGCCAGCAGTCTTAACTCGGGGGGGCTTGGCGAGCAGTACTTC. This sequence encodes CASSLNSGGLGEQYF.